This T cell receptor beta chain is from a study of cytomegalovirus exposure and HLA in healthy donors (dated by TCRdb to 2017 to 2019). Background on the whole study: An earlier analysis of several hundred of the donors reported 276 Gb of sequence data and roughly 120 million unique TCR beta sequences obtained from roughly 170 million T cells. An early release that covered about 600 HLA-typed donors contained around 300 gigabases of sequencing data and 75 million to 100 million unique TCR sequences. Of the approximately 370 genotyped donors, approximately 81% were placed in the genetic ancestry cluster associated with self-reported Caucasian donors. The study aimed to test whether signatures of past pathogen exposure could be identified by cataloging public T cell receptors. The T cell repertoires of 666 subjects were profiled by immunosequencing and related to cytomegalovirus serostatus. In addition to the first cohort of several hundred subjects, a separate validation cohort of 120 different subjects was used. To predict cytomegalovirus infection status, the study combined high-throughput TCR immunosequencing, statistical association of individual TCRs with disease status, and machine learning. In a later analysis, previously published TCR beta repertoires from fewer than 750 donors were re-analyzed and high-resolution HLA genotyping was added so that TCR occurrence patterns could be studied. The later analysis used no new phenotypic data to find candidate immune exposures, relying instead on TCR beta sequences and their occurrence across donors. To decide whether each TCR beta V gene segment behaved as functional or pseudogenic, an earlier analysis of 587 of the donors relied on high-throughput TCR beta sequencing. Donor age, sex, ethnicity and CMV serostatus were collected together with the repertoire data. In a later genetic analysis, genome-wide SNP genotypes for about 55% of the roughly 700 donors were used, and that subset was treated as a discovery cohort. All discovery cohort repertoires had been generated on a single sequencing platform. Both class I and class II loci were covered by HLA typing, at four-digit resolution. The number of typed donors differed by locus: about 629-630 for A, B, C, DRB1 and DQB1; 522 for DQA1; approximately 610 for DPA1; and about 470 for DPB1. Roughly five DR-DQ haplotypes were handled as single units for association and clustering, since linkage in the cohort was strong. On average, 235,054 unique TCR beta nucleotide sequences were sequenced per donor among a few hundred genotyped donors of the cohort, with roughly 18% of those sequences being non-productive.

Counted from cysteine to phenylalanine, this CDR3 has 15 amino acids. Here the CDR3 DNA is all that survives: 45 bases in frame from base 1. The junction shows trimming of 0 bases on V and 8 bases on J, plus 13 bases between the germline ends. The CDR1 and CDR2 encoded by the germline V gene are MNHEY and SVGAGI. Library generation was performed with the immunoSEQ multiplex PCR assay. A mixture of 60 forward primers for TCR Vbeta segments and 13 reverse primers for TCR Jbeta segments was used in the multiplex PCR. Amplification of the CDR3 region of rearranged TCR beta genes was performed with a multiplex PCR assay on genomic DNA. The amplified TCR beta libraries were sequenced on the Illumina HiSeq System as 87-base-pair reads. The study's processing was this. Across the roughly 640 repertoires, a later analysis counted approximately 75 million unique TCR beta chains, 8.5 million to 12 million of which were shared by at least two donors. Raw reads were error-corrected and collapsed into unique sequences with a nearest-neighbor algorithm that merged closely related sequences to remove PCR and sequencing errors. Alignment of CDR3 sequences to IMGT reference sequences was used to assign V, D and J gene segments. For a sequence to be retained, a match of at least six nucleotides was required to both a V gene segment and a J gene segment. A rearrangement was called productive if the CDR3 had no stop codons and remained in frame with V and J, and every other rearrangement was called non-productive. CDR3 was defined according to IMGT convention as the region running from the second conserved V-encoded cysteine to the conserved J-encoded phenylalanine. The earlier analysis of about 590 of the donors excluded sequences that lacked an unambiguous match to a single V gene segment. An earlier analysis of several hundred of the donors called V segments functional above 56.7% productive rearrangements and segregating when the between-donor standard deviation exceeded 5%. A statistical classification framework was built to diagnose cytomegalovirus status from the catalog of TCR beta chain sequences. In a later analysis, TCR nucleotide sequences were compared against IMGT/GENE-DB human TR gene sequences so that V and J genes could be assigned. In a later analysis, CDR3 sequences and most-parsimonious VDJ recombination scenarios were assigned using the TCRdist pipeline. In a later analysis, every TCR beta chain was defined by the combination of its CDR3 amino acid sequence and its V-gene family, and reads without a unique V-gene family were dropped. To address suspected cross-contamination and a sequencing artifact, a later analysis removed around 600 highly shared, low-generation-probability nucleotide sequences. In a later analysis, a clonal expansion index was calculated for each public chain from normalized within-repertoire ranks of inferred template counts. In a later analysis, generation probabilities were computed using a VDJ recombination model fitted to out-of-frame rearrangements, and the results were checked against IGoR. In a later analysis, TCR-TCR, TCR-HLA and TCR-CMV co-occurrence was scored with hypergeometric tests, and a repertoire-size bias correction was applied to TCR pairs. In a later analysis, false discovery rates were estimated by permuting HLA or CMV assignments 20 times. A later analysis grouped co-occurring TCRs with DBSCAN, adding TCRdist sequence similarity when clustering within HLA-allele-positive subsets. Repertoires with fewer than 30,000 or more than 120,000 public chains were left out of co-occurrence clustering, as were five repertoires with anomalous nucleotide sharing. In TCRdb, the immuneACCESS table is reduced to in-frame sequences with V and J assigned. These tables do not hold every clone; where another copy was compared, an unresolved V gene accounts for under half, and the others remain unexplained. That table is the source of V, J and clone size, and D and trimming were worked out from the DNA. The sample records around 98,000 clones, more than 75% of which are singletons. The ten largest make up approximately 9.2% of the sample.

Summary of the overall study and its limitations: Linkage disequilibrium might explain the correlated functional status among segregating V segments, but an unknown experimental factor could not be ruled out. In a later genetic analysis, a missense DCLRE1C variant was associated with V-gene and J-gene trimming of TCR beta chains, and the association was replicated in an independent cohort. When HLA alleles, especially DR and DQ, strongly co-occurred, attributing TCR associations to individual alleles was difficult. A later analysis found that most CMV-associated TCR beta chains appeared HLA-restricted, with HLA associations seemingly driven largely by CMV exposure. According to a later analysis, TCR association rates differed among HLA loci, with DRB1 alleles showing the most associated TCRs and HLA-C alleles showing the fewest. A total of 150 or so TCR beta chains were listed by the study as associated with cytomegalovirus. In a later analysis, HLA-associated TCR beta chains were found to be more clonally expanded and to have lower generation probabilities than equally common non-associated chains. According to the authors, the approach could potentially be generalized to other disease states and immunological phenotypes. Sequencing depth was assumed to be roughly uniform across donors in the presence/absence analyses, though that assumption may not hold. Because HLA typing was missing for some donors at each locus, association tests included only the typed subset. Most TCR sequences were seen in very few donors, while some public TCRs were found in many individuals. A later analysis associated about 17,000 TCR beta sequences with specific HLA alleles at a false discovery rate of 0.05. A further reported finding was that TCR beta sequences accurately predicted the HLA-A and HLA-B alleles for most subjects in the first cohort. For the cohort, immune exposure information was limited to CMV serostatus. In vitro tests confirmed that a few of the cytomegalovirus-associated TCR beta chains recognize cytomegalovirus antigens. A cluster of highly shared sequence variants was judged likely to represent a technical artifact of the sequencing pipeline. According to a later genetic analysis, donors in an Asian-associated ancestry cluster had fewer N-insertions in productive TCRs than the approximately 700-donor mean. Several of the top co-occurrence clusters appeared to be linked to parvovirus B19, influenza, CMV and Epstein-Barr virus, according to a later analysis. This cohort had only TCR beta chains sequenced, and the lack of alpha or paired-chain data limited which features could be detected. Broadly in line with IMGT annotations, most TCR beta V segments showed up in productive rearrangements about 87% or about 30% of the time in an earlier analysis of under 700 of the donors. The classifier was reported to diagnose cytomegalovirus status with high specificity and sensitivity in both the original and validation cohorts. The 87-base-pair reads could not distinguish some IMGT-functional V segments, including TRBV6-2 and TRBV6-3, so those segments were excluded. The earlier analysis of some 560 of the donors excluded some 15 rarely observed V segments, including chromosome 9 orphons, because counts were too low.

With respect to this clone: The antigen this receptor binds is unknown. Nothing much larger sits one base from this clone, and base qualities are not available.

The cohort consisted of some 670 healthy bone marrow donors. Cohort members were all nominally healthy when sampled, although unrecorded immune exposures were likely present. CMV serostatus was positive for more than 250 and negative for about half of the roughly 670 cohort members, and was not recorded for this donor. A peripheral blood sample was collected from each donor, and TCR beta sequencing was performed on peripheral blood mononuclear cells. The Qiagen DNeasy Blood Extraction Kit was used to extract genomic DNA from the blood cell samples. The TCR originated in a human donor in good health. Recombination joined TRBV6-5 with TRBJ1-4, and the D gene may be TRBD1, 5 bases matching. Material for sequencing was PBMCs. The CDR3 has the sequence CASSYSNTGTEKLFF. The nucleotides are TGTGCCAGCAGTTACTCGAATACAGGCACCGAAAAACTGTTTTTT.